Sequencing of this T cell receptor beta chain was carried out in a study of T cell responses to AZD1222 COVID-19 vaccine. Sequenced by immunoSEQ multiplex PCR; TCRdb stores in-frame clones only, minus some. The table shows 100,000 to 150,000 clones, with 90% occurring only once. Findings and caveats of the study: CD4 TCRs covered the whole spike, strongest at regions 160-218 and 743-854. Spike-specific TCR breadth and depth grew following two AZD1222 doses. Among the donors, most were white British and more were female, and clonal diversity was possibly underestimated. Seropositive AZD1222 recipients at baseline numbered only five or six.

Concerning this clone: The antigen is not known.

The source of this sequence is an adult in good health. Sequencing used peripheral blood, obtained on day 0 of MenACWY control vaccination.

The CDR3 is CASSSQGPNTEAFF. CDR3 bases: TGCGCCAGCAGCTCACAGGGCCCGAACACTGAAGCTTTCTTT. The chain carries TRBV5-1 and TRBJ1-1, with D possibly TRBD1 on 6 matching bases. Germline V gene data show CDR1 as SGHRS and CDR2 as YFSETQ. CDR3 length equals 14 residues. Trimming cost V 3 bases and J 1 base, with 10 bases left between them.